This T cell receptor (beta chain) appears in the sequencing data of a study of early T cells in non-severe SARS-CoV-2 infection (dated by TCRdb to about 2021). About the investigation overall: Bulk RNA from unsorted whole blood was used for TCR sequencing, so alpha and beta chains could not be paired. Paper-wide results and their limitations: VDJdb matching was skewed toward anti-spike CD8 responses, so virus-specific expansions were likely underestimated and private and CD4 specificities were missed.

Receptor libraries were prepared by 5' RACE. The reads were generated on a NextSeq 500. To correct for sequencing error and PCR bias, the TCR library protocol tagged individual cDNA molecules with unique molecular identifiers. Both TCR alpha and beta chains were sequenced, and tight co-correlation was observed between alpha and beta sequence abundances in each sample. The paper's processing steps were these. Decombinator V4 was used to perform V gene, J gene and CDR3 annotation of TCR sequences. TCRs were defined as expanded if a significant change between any two time points was detected under a Poisson model with p below 0.0001. TCR abundances were normalised to the total number of TCRs sequenced per sample and were expressed as counts per million. TRAV1-2 paired with TRAJ12, TRAJ20 or TRAJ33 defined MAIT TCRs, while TRAV10 paired with TRAJ18 defined iNKT TCRs. VDJdb, accessed on 1 November 2021, was searched for TCRs annotated for CMV, EBV and SARS-CoV-2, and TCRs annotated for more than one antigen were excluded. TCRdb's own reprocessing of the public reads used fastp at Q25 and MiXCR and kept productive beta chains. Each entry is one CDR3 protein sequence, shown with its most common DNA and genes. TCRdb, rather than the study authors, made the V and J calls. This sample holds about 45,000 distinct CDR3 sequences; around 10% were observed only once. The ten top clones hold just over 20% of the sample.

This was a case-control study nested in a cohort of healthcare workers in London, UK, who had nasopharyngeal swab PCR tests and blood samples taken every week. Healthcare workers were recruited during the week of the UK lockdown, between 23 and 31 March 2020, and followed weekly for up to roughly 15 weeks. The V end gives up 7 bases and the J end 6 bases, leaving 11 bases in the junction not matched to a gene. CDR1 is given as MNHEY and CDR2 as SVGAGI, both from the germline V gene. The cysteine opens and the phenylalanine closes a CDR3 of 14 amino acids. Of the read, only the CDR3 DNA is kept; its 42 bases are in frame from base 1. This clonotype has just a few counts. Its antigen is still unknown. Per-base qualities were not stored, and no clone one base away is much larger.

Input material: whole blood. This clonotype was sampled from an adult who was a healthcare worker with PCR-confirmed SARS-CoV-2 infection or an uninfected control (not recorded which). The chain is assembled from TRBV6-5 and TRBJ2-7, and TRBD1 aligns with 8 junction nucleotides. CDR3 region: CASTGQGRQGEQYF. DNA sequence: TGTGCCAGCACCGGACAGGGACGGCAGGGCGAGCAGTACTTC.